The next 16 T cell receptor beta chains were all read from a single sample in a study of cytomegalovirus exposure and HLA in healthy donors. Both 60 Vbeta primers and 13 Jbeta primers went into the PCR. Repertoires were generated with immunoSEQ multiplex PCR, while TCRdb's copy carries only in-frame clones and drops some. The table shows about 140,000 clones, with approximately 80% occurring only once. Sequenced: PBMCs. Every receptor here comes from a man aged 35 to 55 in good health and CMV-seronegative.

The V call is TRBV18, the J call TRBJ2-7; 11 nucleotides align to TRBD1. This CDR3 has 15 amino acids. J lost 0 bases, V lost 2 bases, and 0 bases had no gene match. The germline V gene has CDR1 KGHSH and CDR2 LQKENI. CDR3 DNA sequence: TGTGCCAGCTCACCAGGGACAGGGGGCTCCTACGAGCAGTACTTC. It codes for CASSPGTGGSYEQYF.

This clone was seen more than once but under ten times. The chain links TRBV11-2 to TRBJ1-2; D is possibly TRBD1 (5 bases). Trimming took off 0 bases at V and 7 bases at J, with 12 bases between the two ends. This CDR3 has 14 amino acids. Germline lookup yields CDR1 SGHAT and CDR2 FQNNGV. CDR3 protein: CASSLEAGSGGYTF. The CDR3 DNA follows: TGTGCCAGCAGCTTAGAGGCAGGGTCTGGTGGCTACACCTTC.

The V call is TRBV18, the J call TRBJ2-1, with D possibly TRBD1 on 6 matching bases. This CDR3 region has 16 residues. The germline gives CDR1 KGHSH, CDR2 LQKENI. Trimming took off 3 bases at V and 4 bases at J, with 16 bases between the two ends. The CDR3 DNA reads TGTGCCAGCTCACCTCTGCTGGTACAGGGATACAATGAGCAGTTCTTC. It specifies CASSPLLVQGYNEQFF.

CDR3 protein: CASSLSGVGDSRRLAEVTGELFF. In nucleotides, the CDR3 is TGTGCCAGCAGTTTATCGGGAGTGGGGGACAGTCGGAGACTAGCGGAGGTCACCGGGGAGCTGTTTTTT. The chain carries TRBV28 and TRBJ2-2, with 9 bases identical to TRBD2. The trim removed 1 base at V and 4 bases at J, leaving 25 bases unmatched. Germline values: CDR1 MDHEN, CDR2 SYDVKM. CDR3 length equals 23 residues.

Only one count was recorded for this clone. CDR3 loop: CASSPGGGGMTQYF. The CDR3 DNA sequence: TGTGCCAGCAGCCCGGGGGGCGGGGGGATGACCCAGTACTTC. The chain recombines TRBV5-6 with TRBJ2-5; 8 nucleotides align to TRBD2. With V trimmed by 4 bases and J by 7 bases, 9 bases remained unmatched. Germline V gene sequence: CDR1 SGHDT, CDR2 YYEEEE. This CDR3 is built from 14 residues.

This clone was picked up a small number of times. This sequence joins TRBV5-6 and TRBJ1-5; perhaps TRBD1 as D (6 bases). CDR1 and CDR2 (germline): SGHDT, YYEEEE. The CDR3 contains 14 residues. Trimming took 1 base from V and 4 from J, leaving 9 bases between them. This chain's CDR3 is CASSLTGRNQPQHF. Here the CDR3 DNA reads TGTGCCAGCAGCTTGACAGGGCGGAATCAGCCCCAGCATTTT.

This rearrangement joins TRBV5-6 to TRBJ1-1; TRBD1 aligns across 7 bases. V trimming: 2 bases; J trimming: 0 bases; junction bases outside the gene matches: 13. Germline V gene data show CDR1 as SGHDT and CDR2 as YYEEEE. The CDR3 runs 18 residues. For the CDR3, the DNA is TGTGCCAGCAGCTTATTTCTTACTAACAGGGGCCTGAACACTGAAGCTTTCTTT. It is translated as CASSLFLTNRGLNTEAFF.

The chain recombines TRBV13 with TRBJ2-5; D perhaps matches TRBD1 (5 bases). Trimming left V 3 bases short and J 3 bases short, with 8 bases between. The length of the CDR3 is 13 residues. Germline V gives CDR1 PRHDT, CDR2 FYEKMQ (reference sequence). As DNA, the CDR3 is TGTGCCAGCAGCTTGACAGATGAAGAGACCCAGTACTTC. This translates into CASSLTDEETQYF.

The chain carries TRBV27 and TRBJ1-1, with 8 bases that match TRBD1. The CDR3 covers 12 residues. CDR1 is MNHEY and CDR2 is SMNVEV in the germline V gene (reference sequence). J lost 5 bases, V lost 4 bases, and 0 bases had no gene match. The CDR3 sequence is CASSWTGTEAFF. The CDR3, as DNA: TGTGCCAGCAGTTGGACAGGGACTGAAGCTTTCTTT.

The chain has TRBV5-5 and TRBJ1-1, with D unresolved. The CDR3 has 13 residues. V was pared by 2 bases and J by 8 bases, with 13 bases between. Germline lookup yields CDR1 SGHKS and CDR2 YYEKEE (reference sequence). The CDR3 sequence is CASSFVGGQEAFF. CDR3 bases: TGTGCCAGCAGCTTCGTTGGAGGCCAGGAAGCTTTCTTT.

This clone has only one observation. The chain joins TRBV4-2 to TRBJ1-2; 7 bases align to TRBD1. J gave up 1 base and V 1 base, and 6 bases lay outside the gene matches. The CDR3 contains 16 residues. CDR1 LGHNA and CDR2 YNFKEQ come from the germline V gene. The CDR3: CASSQGQGVLNYGYTF. DNA for the CDR3: TGTGCCAGCAGCCAAGGACAGGGAGTACTTAACTATGGCTACACCTTC.

The chain joins TRBV19 to TRBJ1-4; tentative D call: TRBD1 (6 bases). Germline loops: CDR1 LNHDA, CDR2 SQIVND (reference sequence). Deletions cut 4 bases from V and 5 bases from J, with 11 bases between. The CDR3 runs 14 residues. CDR3 nucleotides: TGTGCCAGTAGTACAGGGGAGAGAAATGAAAAACTGTTTTTT. Translation gives CASSTGERNEKLFF.

The chain recombines TRBV28 with TRBJ1-1; 7 bases map to TRBD1. The junction had 5 bases not matched to a gene; V was cut back by 6 bases and J by 4 bases. Germline CDR1 is MDHEN and CDR2 is SYDVKM. The CDR3 totals 13 residues. In DNA, the CDR3 is TGTGCCAGCAGGAGGGGGCGGACCACTGAAGCTTTCTTT. Amino acid sequence: CASRRGRTTEAFF.

The rearrangement joins TRBV6-1 to TRBJ1-5, with TRBD1 as a possible D gene (5 bases). CDR1 is MNHNS, CDR2 SASEGT, per germline. The CDR3 contains 14 residues. V shed 5 bases and J shed 7 bases, with 15 bases lying between them. CDR3 sequence (DNA): TGTGCCAGCAGTCGCGTGAGAGACAGACAGCCCCAGCATTTT. Protein sequence: CASSRVRDRQPQHF.

This clone has just a few counts. Relative to the germline gene, one junction end is altered; a read error may explain this. The CDR3 nucleotides read TGTGCCAGCAGTCACTCCTCCGAGCAGTACTTC. Protein sequence: CASSHSSEQYF. The chain recombines TRBV6-1 with TRBJ2-7; D gene uncertain. Germline lookup yields CDR1 MNHNS and CDR2 SASEGT. CDR3 length: 11 amino acids.

This chain uses TRBV7-9 with TRBJ1-2; maybe TRBD1 (5 bases). V was trimmed by 5 bases and J by 0 bases, leaving 16 bases between them. The CDR3 covers 16 residues. Germline-derived CDR1 and CDR2 are SEHNR and FQNEAQ (reference sequence). The chain's CDR3 is CASSIITGEPNYGYTF. For the CDR3, the DNA is TGTGCCAGCAGCATCATTACAGGAGAACCTAACTATGGCTACACCTTC.